This is a list of T cell receptor beta chains from one sample in a study of pediatric ulcerative colitis. Sequencing used immunoSEQ multiplex PCR; TCRdb keeps in-frame clones, though not all of them. The sample lists 59,000 or so clones; 77% were seen once. The specimen sequenced was blood. The receptors were gathered from a boy between 10 and 17 years old with moderate ulcerative colitis. Each CDR3 is given with its conserved first and last residue. D genes are given only for firm matches. Clone size is given for some rows only: seen once, a few or many times, or a class if the clone is expanded.

d_gene	j_gene	v_gene	abundance	CDR3aa	CDR3nt
-	TRBJ2-5	TRBV4-2	few	CASSPARGQETQYF	TGTGCCAGCAGCCCAGCCCGGGGGCAAGAGACCCAGTACTTC
TRBD1	TRBJ1-4	TRBV5-6	-	CASSARGRTEKLFF	TGTGCCAGCAGCGCAAGGGGGCGAACTGAAAAACTGTTTTTT
TRBD2	TRBJ2-3	TRBV5-4	-	CASSLEGLAADTQYF	TGTGCCAGCAGCTTGGAGGGACTAGCGGCAGATACGCAGTATTTT
-	TRBJ2-5	TRBV19	-	CASSIAGAFFRETQYF	TGTGCCAGTAGTATAGCGGGGGCCTTTTTTAGAGAGACCCAGTACTTC
-	TRBJ1-5	TRBV9	few	CASSESGNSNQPQHF	TGTGCCAGCAGCGAATCAGGTAATAGCAATCAGCCCCAGCATTTT
-	TRBJ2-3	TRBV7-3	-	CASSFLKADTQYF	TGTGCCAGCAGCTTCCTGAAGGCAGATACGCAGTATTTT
-	TRBJ2-5	TRBV7-8	-	CASSLVGDQETQYF	TGTGCCAGCAGCTTAGTGGGGGACCAAGAGACCCAGTACTTC
TRBD2	TRBJ2-4	TRBV25-1	-	CASSASGRANDIQYF	TGTGCCAGCAGTGCCAGCGGGAGGGCGAATGACATTCAGTACTTC
-	TRBJ1-2	TRBV11-2	-	CASSLDRAIFNGYTF	TGTGCCAGCAGCTTAGACAGGGCGATCTTTAATGGCTACACCTTC
TRBD1	TRBJ2-5	TRBV5-1	-	CASSLQGEETQYF	TGCGCCAGCAGTTTACAGGGGGAAGAGACCCAGTACTTC
-	TRBJ2-2	TRBV18	-	CASASNRAGRTGELFF	TGTGCCAGCGCCAGTAACAGGGCCGGGCGCACCGGGGAGCTGTTTTTT
-	TRBJ1-5	TRBV5-5	-	CASSLVATLVGQPQHF	TGTGCCAGCAGCTTGGTCGCGACCTTGGTGGGTCAGCCCCAGCATTTT
TRBD1	TRBJ2-1	TRBV4-1	-	CASSQGQPLMGQGFPDEQFF	TGCGCCAGCAGCCAAGGACAACCCCTTATGGGACAGGGGTTTCCGGATGAGCAGTTCTTC
-	TRBJ1-5	TRBV6-1	-	CASSEPGGAQPQHF	TGTGCCAGCAGTGAACCGGGGGGGGCTCAGCCCCAGCATTTT
-	TRBJ1-5	TRBV25-1	few	CASSVGFQPQHF	TGTGCCAGCAGTGTGGGTTTCCAGCCCCAGCATTTT
-	TRBJ2-3	TRBV2	-	CASQRGTSTGTQYF	TGTGCCAGTCAAAGGGGAACTAGCACAGGTACGCAGTATTTT
-	TRBJ2-1	TRBV7-6	-	CASSLTGVHNEQFF	TGTGCCAGCAGCCTGACGGGGGTCCACAATGAGCAGTTCTTC
TRBD2	TRBJ2-1	TRBV7-2	-	CASVASGWSSYNEQFF	TGTGCCAGCGTGGCTAGCGGGTGGAGCTCCTACAATGAGCAGTTCTTC
TRBD1	TRBJ1-1	TRBV4-2	-	CASSHNRDRGKVSEAFF	TGTGCCAGCAGCCATAACCGGGACAGGGGAAAGGTATCTGAAGCTTTCTTT
TRBD2	TRBJ2-4	TRBV2	-	CASRLSSGGAKNIQYF	TGTGCCAGCAGATTGTCTAGCGGGGGGGCCAAAAACATTCAGTACTTC
TRBD1	TRBJ1-2	TRBV30	-	CAWRPLRQGKVRGVGYTF	TGTGCCTGGAGGCCCCTAAGACAGGGTAAAGTAAGAGGGGTTGGCTACACCTTC
TRBD1	TRBJ2-2	TRBV19	-	CASSIVAGGTGELFF	TGTGCCAGTAGTATTGTCGCAGGGGGCACCGGGGAGCTGTTTTTT
-	TRBJ2-2	TRBV11-3	-	CASSEIGGQRAGELFF	TGTGCCAGCAGCGAAATCGGGGGGCAGCGGGCCGGGGAGCTGTTTTTT
TRBD1	TRBJ1-5	TRBV15	-	CATSQGQGAQRNQPQHF	TGTGCCACCTCGCAAGGACAGGGGGCGCAGAGAAATCAGCCCCAGCATTTT
-	TRBJ2-7	TRBV11-1	-	CASSPRWGESDEQYF	TGTGCCAGCAGCCCCCGTTGGGGGGAGTCCGACGAGCAGTACTTC
-	TRBJ1-1	TRBV30	-	CAWSVSGSTEAFF	TGTGCCTGGAGTGTAAGCGGGAGCACTGAAGCTTTCTTT
-	TRBJ2-7	TRBV5-8	-	CASSSNHDGRYEQYF	TGTGCCAGCAGCTCCAACCATGACGGGCGCTACGAGCAGTACTTC
TRBD1	TRBJ1-1	TRBV19	-	CASSTGQGASEAFF	TGTGCCAGTAGTACGGGACAGGGGGCCTCTGAAGCTTTCTTT
-	TRBJ1-6	TRBV11-2	-	CASSATQGSQFSPLHF	TGTGCCAGCAGCGCAACACAGGGATCTCAGTTTTCACCCCTCCACTTT
-	TRBJ2-7	TRBV5-1	once	CASSLVGGTGSYEQYF	TGCGCCAGCAGCTTGGTGGGCGGGACCGGTTCCTACGAGCAGTACTTC
-	TRBJ2-1	TRBV6-5	-	CASSYGPPPSEQFF	TGTGCCAGCAGTTACGGGCCCCCGCCTAGTGAGCAGTTCTTC
-	TRBJ1-6	TRBV5-6	few	CASSEFTNSPLHF	TGTGCCAGCAGCGAATTTACTAATTCACCCCTCCACTTT
TRBD2	TRBJ2-7	TRBV15	-	CATSRDLASGSYEQYF	TGTGCCACCAGCAGAGATCTGGCTAGCGGGAGCTACGAGCAGTACTTC
TRBD1	TRBJ1-1	TRBV6-4	few	CASSADRAATEAFF	TGTGCCAGCAGTGCGGACAGGGCGGCTACTGAAGCTTTCTTT
TRBD2	TRBJ2-2	TRBV5-1	once	CASSLVRGGAGELFF	TGCGCCAGCAGCTTGGTTCGGGGGGGCGCCGGGGAGCTGTTTTTT
-	TRBJ2-7	TRBV5-1	-	CASSPRSSYEQYF	TGCGCCAGCAGCCCCAGGAGTTCCTACGAGCAGTACTTC
-	TRBJ1-4	TRBV19	-	CASSTQTPPKKLFF	TGTGCCAGTAGTACCCAGACGCCCCCTAAAAAACTGTTTTTT
TRBD1	TRBJ2-7	TRBV5-4	-	CASSSPTGKDEQYF	TGTGCCAGCAGCTCGCCGACAGGGAAGGACGAGCAGTACTTC
-	TRBJ2-3	TRBV20-1	-	CSARDLGTQYF	TGCAGTGCTAGAGATTTAGGTACGCAGTATTTT
-	TRBJ1-1	TRBV5-1	-	CASSLSGGNTEAFF	TGCGCCAGCAGCTTGTCGGGGGGGAACACTGAAGCTTTCTTT
TRBD1	TRBJ2-7	TRBV5-3	-	CARSCGRTGGHEQYF	TGTGCCAGAAGCTGCGGTCGGACAGGTGGCCACGAGCAGTACTTC
-	TRBJ2-6	TRBV7-2	-	CASSLTSGANVLTF	TGTGCCAGCAGCTTAACGTCTGGGGCCAACGTCCTGACTTTC
-	TRBJ1-5	TRBV19	-	CASSTPSESNQPQHF	TGTGCCAGTAGTACCCCGTCGGAGAGCAATCAGCCCCAGCATTTT
-	TRBJ2-7	TRBV5-6	-	CASSSVVRGNSYEQYF	TGTGCCAGCAGCTCAGTGGTAAGAGGGAATTCCTACGAGCAGTACTTC
-	TRBJ1-5	TRBV6-6	-	CASSSPPGNQPQHF	TGTGCCAGCAGCTCACCCCCCGGGAATCAGCCCCAGCATTTT
-	TRBJ2-3	TRBV11-2	-	CASSLDRGRRGTDTQYF	TGTGCCAGCAGCTTAGATAGGGGACGCCGAGGCACAGATACGCAGTATTTT
TRBD2	TRBJ2-7	TRBV4-1	-	CASSRELAGGSYEQYF	TGCGCCAGCAGCCGAGAGCTAGCGGGGGGCTCCTACGAGCAGTACTTC
-	TRBJ1-1	TRBV11-3	-	CASSPGTNTEAFF	TGTGCCAGCAGCCCAGGGACGAACACTGAAGCTTTCTTT
TRBD2	TRBJ2-3	TRBV29-1	-	CSARSGASSTDTQYF	TGCAGCGCTCGTAGCGGGGCGTCTAGCACAGATACGCAGTATTTT
-	TRBJ1-5	TRBV7-2	-	CASSLGSVGAVNQPQHF	TGTGCCAGCAGCTTAGGAAGCGTAGGGGCCGTAAATCAGCCCCAGCATTTT
-	TRBJ1-1	TRBV18	once	CASSPPVLQPEAFF	TGTGCCAGCTCACCCCCCGTTCTGCAACCTGAAGCTTTCTTT
-	TRBJ2-2	TRBV18	-	CASSIQGANTGELFF	TGTGCCAGCTCAATTCAGGGAGCGAACACCGGGGAGCTGTTTTTT
-	TRBJ1-2	TRBV2	few	CASSYAYGYTF	TGTGCCAGCAGCTATGCCTATGGCTACACCTTC
TRBD1	TRBJ1-1	TRBV9	-	CASSAQGQAEAFF	TGTGCCAGCAGCGCGCAGGGACAGGCTGAAGCTTTCTTT
-	TRBJ2-7	TRBV28	-	CASRAETYEQYF	TGTGCCAGCAGAGCGGAGACCTACGAGCAGTACTTC
-	TRBJ1-4	TRBV5-1	-	CASSLGQNNEKLFF	TGCGCCAGCAGCTTGGGACAGAATAATGAAAAACTGTTTTTT
-	TRBJ2-2	TRBV7-2	-	CASSAGQTTGELFF	TGTGCCAGCAGCGCGGGACAGACCACCGGGGAGCTGTTTTTT
-	TRBJ1-1	TRBV5-1	few	CASSLVAGNTEAFF	TGCGCCAGCAGCTTGGTCGCGGGTAACACTGAAGCTTTCTTT
-	TRBJ1-1	TRBV28	-	CASSLTGEFTTEAFF	TGTGCCAGCAGTTTAACCGGGGAGTTTACCACTGAAGCTTTCTTT
-	TRBJ2-5	TRBV5-5	-	CASSSQTTIIETQYF	TGTGCCAGCAGCTCGCAGACTACGATAATAGAGACCCAGTACTTC